Below, 15 T cell receptor beta chains from the same sample are listed, as sequenced in a study of shared clonotypes between healthy human individuals. It was CD45RO-negative cells, positively selected for CCR7, that made up naive CD8 cells, with terminally differentiated effector memory CD45RA+ cells excluded. Assay used: immunoSEQ multiplex PCR; TCRdb lists only in-frame clones, some missing. The table shows 700,000 to 950,000 clones, with roughly 96% occurring only once. Sequenced material: naive CD8+ T cells sorted from blood. The receptor source for this set is a young man in good health.

V is TRBV28 and J is TRBJ2-7; D remains ambiguous. This CDR3 is built from 14 residues. The V end was cut by 4 bases, the J end by 2 bases, with 12 bases between. The germline gives CDR1 MDHEN, CDR2 SYDVKM. The CDR3 spells CASSSIRLPYEQYF. CDR3 nucleotides: TGTGCCAGCAGTTCCATCCGCTTACCCTACGAGCAGTACTTC.

In its sample, this clone was seen a few times. The DNA for the CDR3 is TGTGCCAGCAGCCTCGCGGGAGCGATTAACTATGGCTACACCTTC. Translating gives CASSLAGAINYGYTF. The gene calls are TRBV7-9 and TRBJ1-2; D gene unclear. The CDR3 sequence is 15 residues long. CDR1 is SEHNR and CDR2 is FQNEAQ in the germline V gene (reference sequence). The ends were cut back, 5 bases at V and 1 base at J, with 14 bases in the middle. Full variable domain (missing parts from reference TRBV7-9 and TRBJ1-2): DTGVSQNPRHKITKRGQNVTFRCDPISEHNRLYWYRQTLGQGPEFLTYFQNEAQLEKSRLLSDRFSAERPKGSFSTLEIQRTEQGDSAMYLCASSLAGAINYGYTFGSGTRLTVV.

This chain joins TRBV7-9 and TRBJ2-3, with D possibly TRBD1 on 5 matching bases. This CDR3 comprises 15 residues. Germline assignment: CDR1 SEHNR and CDR2 FQNEAQ (reference sequence). The germline V and J ends were trimmed by 5 bases and 2 bases, with 14 bases remaining between them. CDR3 amino acids: CASSTTLGVTDTQYF. The CDR3 bases are TGTGCCAGCAGCACAACGCTAGGGGTCACAGATACGCAGTATTTT.

The rearrangement links TRBV5-4 to TRBJ2-1; weak D call: TRBD2 (5 bases). The V gene's germline CDR1 is SGHNT and CDR2 YYREEE (reference sequence). This CDR3 has 12 amino acids. V was cut by 2 bases and J by 5 bases, with 5 bases left in between. The CDR3 coding sequence is TGTGCCAGCAGCTTACTAGACAATGAGCAGTTCTTC. As protein: CASSLLDNEQFF.

V is TRBV27 and J is TRBJ1-4, with 11 nucleotides matching TRBD1. This CDR3 spans 16 amino acids. Germline CDR1 is MNHEY and CDR2 is SMNVEV (reference sequence). V was clipped by 3 bases and J by 8 bases; unmatched bases: 8. CDR3: CASSLVGQGGDEKLFF. The CDR3, as DNA: TGTGCCAGCAGTTTGGTGGGACAGGGGGGTGACGAAAAACTGTTTTTT. The full variable domain, its missing parts supplied by reference TRBV27 and TRBJ1-4, is EAQVTQNPRYLITVTGKKLTVTCSQNMNHEYMSWYRQDPGLGLRQIYYSMNVEVTDKGDVPEGYKVSRKEKRNFPLILESPSPNQTSLYFCASSLVGQGGDEKLFFGSGTQLSVL.

This clone was counted once. V gene TRBV7-8 combines with J gene TRBJ2-1; D may be TRBD1 (6 bases). The V end lost 2 bases, the J end lost 12 bases, and 23 bases lay between the germline ends. The germline CDR1 and CDR2 sequences are SGHVS and FQNEAQ. The CDR3 has 16 amino acids. The CDR3 DNA reads TGTGCCAGCAGCTTAACAAGTGACGGGACCGAAGGGGGGCAGTTCTTC. This sequence encodes CASSLTSDGTEGGQFF.

A single count supports this clone. The genes are TRBV4-3 and TRBJ2-1, with D unclear. CDR3 length: 17 residues. Germline CDR1 is LGHNA and CDR2 is YSLEER. V was trimmed by 1 base and J by 4 bases, leaving 17 bases between them. The CDR3 DNA reads as TGCGCCAGCAGCCAAGCTCGCACTGACGTCGGGTACAATGAGCAGTTCTTC. Amino acid sequence: CASSQARTDVGYNEQFF.

The J gene is TRBJ2-1, the V gene TRBV29-1; the D gene could be TRBD1 or TRBD2 (5 bases each). Trimming left V 7 bases short and J 2 bases short, with 12 bases between. The CDR3 contains 13 residues. Germline values: CDR1 SQVTM, CDR2 ANQGSEA. The CDR3 region is CSARGETYNEQFF. CDR3 bases: TGCAGCGCCCGAGGGGAGACCTACAATGAGCAGTTCTTC.

This chain connects TRBV5-1 to TRBJ2-3, with a possible D match to TRBD1 (6 bases). Trimming left V 1 base short and J 1 base short, with 13 bases between. CDR3 size: 16 residues. CDR1 is SGHRS and CDR2 is YFSETQ in the germline V gene. CDR3 residues: CASSLYITGRTDTQYF. The CDR3 DNA reads as TGCGCCAGCAGCTTGTATATTACAGGGCGCACAGATACGCAGTATTTT.

The DNA for the CDR3 is TGTGCCAGCAGTTTATACAGGGGGGACTACGAGCAGTACTTC. Protein product: CASSLYRGDYEQYF. The chain couples TRBV28 to TRBJ2-7; 8 bases line up with TRBD1. The CDR3 totals 14 residues. Looked up from germline, CDR1 is MDHEN and CDR2 is SYDVKM. The V and J ends lost 1 base and 3 bases, in that order; junction bases with no gene match: 2.

A remark on this clone: This sample includes further DNA sequences coding for the same CDR3. The chain has TRBV14 and TRBJ2-7; unclear D gene. From germline, CDR1 is SGHDN and CDR2 FVKESK. Deletions cut 0 bases from V and 3 bases from J, with 3 bases between. The CDR3 sequence is 12 residues long. For the CDR3, the DNA is TGTGCCAGCAGCCAAGAGGGCTACGAGCAGTACTTC. Protein product: CASSQEGYEQYF.

The V gene is TRBV6-6, the J gene TRBJ2-5; TRBD1 might be the D (5 bases). V gave up 8 bases and J gave up 2 bases, with 18 bases separating them. Germline assignment: CDR1 MNHNY and CDR2 SVGAGI (reference sequence). This CDR3 has 15 amino acids. As DNA, the CDR3 is TGTGCCAGCTCTCAGGGCCCCGGAGTACAAGAGACCCAGTACTTC. This encodes CASSQGPGVQETQYF.

The rearrangement uses TRBV10-3 and TRBJ2-7; D is undetermined. This CDR3 contains 12 residues. CDR1 and CDR2 from the germline V gene are ENHRY and SYGVKD. With 4 bases removed from V and 4 bases from J, the gap between germline ends came to 8 bases. CDR3 region: CAISGTDYEQYF. Written as DNA, the CDR3 is TGTGCCATCAGTGGAACAGATTACGAGCAGTACTTC.

The V call is TRBV28, the J call TRBJ2-5, with unresolved D. There are 15 residues in the CDR3. CDR1 MDHEN and CDR2 SYDVKM come from the germline V gene. The ends were cut back, 2 bases at V and 5 bases at J, with 15 bases in the middle. DNA of the CDR3: TGTGCCAGCAGTTTAGGGTCGTCGGGCGTCGAGACCCAGTACTTC. This encodes CASSLGSSGVETQYF.

This clone was found once. Other DNA sequences in the same sample also yield this CDR3. This chain links TRBV25-1 with TRBJ2-5; D is unclear. V lost 4 bases and J 5 bases, leaving 2 bases between the germline ends. CDR3 length: 10 amino acids. The germline gives CDR1 MGHDK, CDR2 SYGVNS. CDR3: CASSGETQYF. Here the CDR3 DNA reads TGTGCCAGCAGTGGGGAGACCCAGTACTTC.